Detailed here is one T cell receptor (beta chain). The antigen is undetermined. This specimen comes from a study of cytomegalovirus exposure and HLA in healthy donors. Findings and caveats of the study: The study flagged 150 to 200 TCR beta chains as cytomegalovirus-associated.

The CDR3 runs to 15 residues. The V gene's germline CDR1 is KGHSH and CDR2 LQKENI. Trimming took 2 bases from V and 6 from J, leaving 16 bases between them. The donors were members of the validation cohort, which comprised roughly 120 subjects and was separate from the first cohort of several hundred subjects. Assay used: immunoSEQ multiplex PCR; TCRdb lists only in-frame clones, some missing. This sample has approximately 76,000 clones; around 94% occur once, and the top ten carry roughly 3.4%. The TCR comes from a woman aged 18-29 years in good health and CMV-seropositive. The V and J genes are TRBV18 and TRBJ1-1; possibly TRBD1 for D (6 bases). Sequencing used PBMCs. CDR3 sequence: CASSPSARGLPEAFF. DNA of the CDR3: TGTGCCAGCTCACCATCTGCCAGGGGTCTTCCTGAAGCTTTCTTT.